This paragraph reports one T cell receptor (beta chain). This entry comes from a study of CD8 T cells in Susac syndrome. About the research overall: There were Susac syndrome patients who were therapy-naive at blood draw, others on corticosteroids, and others on intravenous immunoglobulin alone.

The germline V gene encodes CDR1 LNHDA and CDR2 SQIVND (reference sequence). This CDR3 is built from 17 residues. V was trimmed by 3 bases and J by 0 bases, leaving 15 bases between them. RNA totalling about 0.45 to 1 ug underwent reverse transcription with random hexamers. TCRdb reanalysed the immunoSEQ multiplex PCR reads using MiXCR and keeps one entry per CDR3 protein. The sample lists tens of thousands of distinct CDR3 sequences, around 93% occurring once. The V gene is TRBV19, the J gene TRBJ1-5, with D possibly matching TRBD1 (6 bases). This clonotype originated in a human donor with Susac syndrome. Material for sequencing was CD4+ T cells from PBMCs. The CDR3 protein is CASSIRVGAPSNQPQHF. For the CDR3, the DNA is TGTGCCAGTAGTATCAGAGTGGGGGCGCCTAGCAATCAGCCCCAGCATTTT.